This entry is about one T cell receptor (beta chain). The CDR3 runs 13 residues. V lost 11 bases to trimming and J lost 4 bases; unmatched junction nucleotides: 5. Germline CDR1 is MDHEN and CDR2 is SYDVKM. The source of the sample is a study of T-cell memory formation after mild COVID-19. TCRdb called the 5' RACE reads again in MiXCR, with one record for every CDR3 protein. The sample has under 150,000 distinct CDR3 sequences, 20% to 25% seen once. Sample: PBMCs or a T cell subset sorted from them (not recorded which). This receptor was taken from a man between 18 and 29 years old who had mild COVID-19 (a few samples of this study predate the infection). Cell type and time point are not known. The V and J genes are TRBV28 and TRBJ2-3; 11 bases are a match to TRBD2. The CDR3 reads CALSGGASDTQYF. For the CDR3, the DNA is TGTGCCCTTAGCGGGGGGGCCTCAGATACGCAGTATTTT.